The rows below give T cell receptor beta chains drawn from one sample of a study of post-analysis software for immune sequencing data. TCRdb fed the PCR reads into MiXCR, producing one record per CDR3 protein. Of around 700,000 distinct CDR3 sequences in the sample, roughly three fifths are singletons; the top ten hold 11%. The sequencing input was blood. The receptors stem from a girl aged 2 to 10 with multiple sclerosis. CDR3s include the opening cysteine and the closing phenylalanine or tryptophan. A D gene is named only where the DNA matches it firmly. The size entry is marked missing in some rows and otherwise reads once, few, many or a size class.

j_call clone_size v_call d_call cdr3_aa cdr3_nt
TRBJ1-2 - TRBV7-2 - CASSFTPTARGYTF TGTGCCAGCAGCTTCACTCCGACAGCAAGGGGCTACACCTTC
TRBJ2-5 - TRBV20-1 TRBD2 CSAKIPGLGGTQYF TGCAGTGCCAAAATTCCGGGACTAGGAGGGACCCAGTACTTC
TRBJ2-3 - TRBV12-3/TRBV12-4 TRBD1 CASSLSVGTESDTQYF TGTGCCAGCAGTTTATCTGTCGGGACAGAATCAGATACGCAGTATTTT
TRBJ2-5 - TRBV11-3 - CASSLDGGFQETQYF TGTGCCAGCAGCTTAGATGGCGGATTCCAAGAGACCCAGTACTTC
TRBJ1-1 - TRBV28 TRBD1 CASSSLSGGATEAFF TGTGCCAGCAGTTCCCTTTCAGGGGGCGCCACTGAAGCTTTCTTT
TRBJ2-5 - TRBV4-2 - CASSQEATRYEQYF TGTGCCAGCAGCCAAGAGGCCACTAGATATGAGCAGTACTTC
TRBJ2-5 - TRBV2 - CASSDPGTEETQYF TGTGCCAGCAGTGACCCAGGGACCGAAGAGACCCAGTACTTC
TRBJ2-5 - TRBV7-9 TRBD2 CASRDSGTSDGETQYF TGTGCCAGCAGGGACTCCGGGACTAGCGACGGGGAGACCCAGTACTTC
TRBJ2-1 - TRBV20-1 TRBD1 CSARVAPRQGYNEQFF TGCAGTGCTAGAGTGGCCCCCCGACAGGGTTACAATGAGCAGTTCTTC
TRBJ2-7 - TRBV12-5 - CASGGITGNYEQYF TGTGCTAGTGGTGGGATTACAGGGAACTACGAGCAGTACTTC
TRBJ2-1 - TRBV20-1 TRBD2 CSAIAGGPSGEQFF TGCAGTGCCATAGCGGGAGGGCCCTCGGGTGAGCAGTTCTTC
TRBJ2-3 - TRBV7-2 TRBD2 CASRRGETSTDTQYF TGTGCCAGCAGACGGGGGGAGACTAGCACAGATACGCAGTATTTT
TRBJ2-3 - TRBV20-1 - CSASRLRSTDTQYF TGCAGTGCTAGTAGGCTACGCAGCACAGATACGCAGTATTTT
TRBJ2-5 few TRBV29-1 TRBD2 CSVAPLARREETQYF TGCAGCGTTGCTCCACTAGCGCGGCGGGAAGAGACCCAGTACTTC
TRBJ2-3 - TRBV11-3 - CASSFSDTDTQYF TGTGCCAGCAGCTTCTCCGACACAGATACGCAGTATTTT
TRBJ2-3 - TRBV12-3/TRBV12-4 TRBD2 CASSLDGTTRADTQYF TGTGCCAGCAGTTTAGATGGGACTACTAGAGCAGATACGCAGTATTTT
TRBJ1-1 - TRBV3-1 - CASSNKGRSTEAFF TGTGCCAGCAGCAACAAGGGTCGGAGCACTGAAGCTTTCTTT
TRBJ2-5 - TRBV11-2 - CASSLKNAGSTQYF TGTGCCAGCAGCTTAAAAAACGCAGGCTCGACCCAGTACTTC
TRBJ2-3 few TRBV7-9 - CASSLSQASTDTQYF TGTGCCAGCAGCTTATCTCAGGCTAGCACAGATACGCAGTATTTT
TRBJ2-5 - TRBV7-2 - CASGRRGREETQYF TGTGCCAGCGGGCGGAGGGGTCGAGAAGAGACCCAGTACTTC
TRBJ1-1 - TRBV5-1 TRBD1 CASSSGTGVVDTEAFF TGCGCCAGCAGTTCCGGGACAGGGGTTGTGGACACTGAAGCTTTCTTT
TRBJ2-7 - TRBV29-1 - CSVGKGGLYTYEQYF TGCAGCGTTGGGAAAGGGGGGCTGTACACCTACGAGCAGTACTTC
TRBJ2-1 - TRBV6-6 - CASSYSGGPESYNEQFF TGTGCCAGCAGTTACTCGGGTGGCCCAGAATCCTACAATGAGCAGTTCTTC
TRBJ2-4 few TRBV29-1 - CSVVAGTEQYF TGCAGCGTTGTTGCGGGAACTGAGCAGTACTTC